Listed here are 16 T cell receptor beta chains from one sample, sequenced in a study of CD8 T cells in Susac syndrome. The RNA, roughly 0.45 to 1 ug, was put through reverse transcription using random hexamers. TCRdb independently ran MiXCR on the immunoSEQ multiplex PCR reads; one entry per CDR3 protein. The repertoire holds around 130,000 distinct CDR3 sequences, with roughly 94% as singletons. The source material was CD4+ T cells from PBMCs. These receptors were obtained from a human donor in good health.

V is TRBV29-1 and J is TRBJ1-1; D gene uncertain. Per the germline V gene, CDR1 is SQVTM and CDR2 is ANQGSEA. The CDR3 contains 12 residues. Trimming removed 3 bases from V and 3 bases from J, with 8 bases in between. CDR3 region: CSVDGGYTEAFF. The CDR3 nucleotides are TGCAGCGTTGATGGAGGATACACTGAAGCTTTCTTT. The complete variable domain, with remaining parts taken from reference TRBV29-1 and TRBJ1-1, reads SAVISQKPSRDICQRGTSLTIQCQVDSQVTMMFWYRQQPGQSLTLIATANQGSEATYESGFVIDKFPISRPNLTFSTLTVSNMSPEDSSIYLCSVDGGYTEAFFGQGTRLTVV.

The sample holds one count of this clonotype. The chain recombines TRBV6-6 with TRBJ2-5; 7 bases line up with TRBD2. CDR1 and CDR2 from the germline V gene are MNHNY and SVGAGI (reference sequence). This CDR3 has 15 amino acids. V trimming: 7 bases; J trimming: 5 bases; junction bases outside the gene matches: 13. DNA for the CDR3: TGTGCCAGCACCACACCGAACGCGGGAGTCGAGACCCAGTACTTC. This translates into CASTTPNAGVETQYF.

The chain couples TRBV6-2 or TRBV6-3 to TRBJ1-1; a possible D gene is TRBD1 (6 bases). The CDR3 length is 15 residues. The germline V gene has CDR1 MNHEY and CDR2 SVGEGT. V gave up 6 bases and J gave up 2 bases, with 16 bases separating them. The CDR3 spells CASRPYREINTEAFF. The CDR3 bases are TGTGCCAGCAGACCCTACAGGGAAATTAACACTGAAGCTTTCTTT.

This clonotype was seen once. This chain uses TRBV3-1 with TRBJ1-1; D call uncertain. CDR3 length equals 13 residues. Germline V lookup: CDR1 LGHDT, CDR2 YNNKEL (reference sequence). V gave up 5 bases and J gave up 10 bases, with 17 bases separating them. The CDR3 loop is CASSSGPGLIAFF. The CDR3 nucleotides are TGTGCCAGCAGCTCCGGGCCGGGCTTAATAGCTTTCTTT.

The rearrangement joins TRBV27 to TRBJ2-3; 8 nucleotides match TRBD2. CDR1 and CDR2 (germline): MNHEY, SMNVEV (reference sequence). The CDR3 length is 18 residues. The junction had 9 bases not matched to a gene; V was cut back by 1 base and J by 0 bases. CDR3 coding DNA: TGTGCCAGCAGTTTATGGTCGCAGTCTAGCGGGAGCACAGATACGCAGTATTTT. Protein: CASSLWSQSSGSTDTQYF.

The rearrangement uses TRBV4-3 and TRBJ2-3; 11 bases align to TRBD2. Trimming cost V 1 base and J 2 bases; bases outside gene matches: 5. This CDR3 spans 17 amino acids. The germline CDR1 and CDR2 sequences are LGHNA and YSLEER. CDR3 residues: CASSQGASGRNTDTQYF. The CDR3, as DNA: TGCGCCAGCAGCCAAGGGGCTAGCGGGAGGAACACAGATACGCAGTATTTT.

This chain joins TRBV27 and TRBJ2-7; TRBD1 or TRBD2 may be the D gene (6 bases each). V was cut by 6 bases and J by 3 bases, with 30 bases left in between. The CDR3 consists of 19 residues. Germline V gives CDR1 MNHEY, CDR2 SMNVEV (reference sequence). CDR3 coding DNA: TGTGCCAGCAGGAGTAGTAGAGGGGGGCGCCTGGCCCTTCGCTACGAGCAGTACTTC. It encodes CASRSSRGGRLALRYEQYF.

The chain links TRBV12-3 or TRBV12-4 to TRBJ2-7; 9 bases are shared with TRBD1. Trimming cost V 5 bases and J 3 bases; bases outside gene matches: 11. CDR3 length: 16 amino acids. The CDR3 sequence is CASSREPGQGNYEQYF. The CDR3, as DNA: TGTGCCAGCAGTCGAGAACCGGGACAGGGAAACTACGAGCAGTACTTC.

The chain has TRBV29-1 and TRBJ2-7; 12 nucleotides align to TRBD1. J was trimmed by 5 bases and V by 7 bases; bases with no gene match: 6. This CDR3 has 13 amino acids. Germline V gene data show CDR1 as SQVTM and CDR2 as ANQGSEA. The chain's CDR3 is CSATGQGAHEQYF. Written as DNA, the CDR3 is TGCAGCGCTACGGGACAGGGGGCGCACGAGCAGTACTTC.

The chain couples TRBV7-9 to TRBJ2-6; 12 bases are shared with TRBD1. V was pared by 5 bases and J by 2 bases, with 4 bases of the junction left unmatched. Germline CDR1 and CDR2: SEHNR and FQNEAQ (reference sequence). The CDR3 sequence is 17 residues long. CDR3 amino acids: CASSHGTGGPGANVLTF. CDR3 sequence (DNA): TGTGCCAGCAGCCATGGGACAGGGGGCCCTGGGGCCAACGTCCTGACTTTC.

The V gene is TRBV24-1, the J gene TRBJ2-7; 7 bases are a match to TRBD1. J was trimmed by 3 bases and V by 10 bases; bases with no gene match: 20. This CDR3 is built from 17 residues. Germline CDR1 KGHDR, CDR2 SFDVKD. Written as DNA, the CDR3 is TGTGCCACGAAGAAGCAGGGTCGGGACAGCCCCTTCTACGAGCAGTACTTC. Translated, it gives CATKKQGRDSPFYEQYF.

V gene TRBV10-3 combines with J gene TRBJ1-6, with a tentative D call TRBD1 (6 bases). Trimming stripped 3 bases from V and 8 bases from J, with 14 bases between. CDR1 and CDR2 from the germline V gene are ENHRY and SYGVKD. This CDR3 comprises 15 residues. In DNA form, the CDR3 reads TGTGCCATCAGTGATCAGGGGCGCGGGGATTCACCCCTCCACTTT. Protein sequence: CAISDQGRGDSPLHF.

V and J are TRBV5-4 and TRBJ2-1; TRBD1 matches at 9 bases. The CDR3 spans 14 residues. The trim removed 1 base at V and 5 bases at J, leaving 1 base unmatched. Germline V gene sequence: CDR1 SGHNT, CDR2 YYREEE (reference sequence). Here the CDR3 DNA reads TGTGCCAGCAGCTTGTGGGACAGGGACAATGAGCAGTTCTTC. As protein: CASSLWDRDNEQFF. Complete variable domain (other parts from reference TRBV5-4 and TRBJ2-1): ETGVTQSPTHLIKTRGQQVTLRCSSQSGHNTVSWYQQALGQGPQFIFQYYREEENGRGNFPPRFSGLQFPNYSSELNVNALELDDSALYLCASSLWDRDNEQFFGPGTRLTVL.

The V and J genes are TRBV14 and TRBJ1-3, with D unresolved. The germline V gene has CDR1 SGHDN and CDR2 FVKESK. V lost 1 base and J lost 0, with 7 bases in between. The CDR3 runs 15 residues. The CDR3 is CASSQVFSSGNTIYF. DNA of the CDR3: TGTGCCAGCAGCCAAGTGTTCAGCTCTGGAAACACCATATATTTT.

This chain connects TRBV19 to TRBJ1-5; 7 bases match TRBD1. The CDR3 extends over 14 amino acids. V lost 7 bases, J lost 5 bases, and 8 bases stayed unmatched. The germline V gene encodes CDR1 LNHDA and CDR2 SQIVND (reference sequence). The CDR3 spells CASIPGQSHQPQHF. Here the CDR3 DNA reads TGTGCCAGTATCCCGGGACAGTCACATCAGCCCCAGCATTTT.

The rearrangement links TRBV19 to TRBJ1-5; unclear D gene. The germline V and J ends were trimmed by 7 bases and 9 bases, with 19 bases remaining between them. This CDR3 comprises 14 residues. Germline CDR1 is LNHDA and CDR2 is SQIVND (reference sequence). The CDR3 region has the DNA TGTGCCAGTACCAATCGGCCACGGGAAGGGCCCCAGCATTTT. Translating it yields CASTNRPREGPQHF.